A single sample is the source of the 29 T cell receptor beta chains below, sequenced in a study of technical replicates of blood from a handful of donors. The assay was immunoSEQ multiplex PCR, and TCRdb's table has in-frame clones only and misses some. The sample contains tens of thousands of clones, just under 95% of which appear only once. Source material: T cells isolated from PBMCs. The origin of the receptors is a human donor in good health.

V gene TRBV7-2 combines with J gene TRBJ2-3; the D gene is possibly TRBD2 (5 bases). The CDR3 extends over 14 amino acids. Trimming removed 1 base at V and 2 bases at J, with 7 bases between. From germline, CDR1 is SGHTA and CDR2 FQGNSA. The CDR3 loop reads CASSLDGNTDTQYF. CDR3 coding DNA: TGTGCCAGCAGCTTAGACGGGAACACAGATACGCAGTATTTT.

This chain connects TRBV5-6 to TRBJ1-3; 8 positions match TRBD1. V shed 3 bases and J 2 bases; nucleotides not matched to a gene: 4. This CDR3 spans 15 amino acids. Germline V gene sequence: CDR1 SGHDT, CDR2 YYEEEE. This CDR3 reads CASSWQGATGNTIYF. In DNA, the CDR3 is TGTGCCAGCAGCTGGCAGGGGGCCACTGGAAACACCATATATTTT.

In its sample, this clone was seen a few times. The chain joins TRBV5-1 to TRBJ2-2; perhaps TRBD1 as D (6 bases). Trimming took off 2 bases at V and 5 bases at J, with 10 bases between the two ends. Germline CDR1 SGHRS, CDR2 YFSETQ. This CDR3 has 14 residues. The CDR3, as DNA: TGCGCCAGCAGCTTTCCAACAGGGACCGGGGAGCTGTTTTTT. Protein: CASSFPTGTGELFF. Full variable domain (outside the CDR3, taken from reference TRBV5-1 and TRBJ2-2): KAGVTQTPRYLIKTRGQQVTLSCSPISGHRSVSWYQQTPGQGLQFLFEYFSETQRNKGNFPGRFSGRQFSNSRSEMNVSTLELGDSALYLCASSFPTGTGELFFGEGSRLTVL.

The CDR3 loop reads CASSKRERYEQYF. CDR3 nucleotide sequence: TGTGCCAGCAGCAAAAGGGAGCGTTACGAGCAGTACTTC. The chain has TRBV21-1 and TRBJ2-7; the table's D call TRBD2 went unverified against the DNA. TRBV21-1 is a known pseudogene. The CDR3 length is 13 residues.

This chain joins TRBV14 and TRBJ1-6; 9 bases agree with TRBD1. The V gene's germline CDR1 is SGHDN and CDR2 FVKESK. V shed 5 bases and J 7 bases; nucleotides not matched to a gene: 6. The CDR3 covers 15 residues. The CDR3 spells CASSVTGGWNSPLHF. The CDR3 bases are TGTGCCAGCAGCGTTACAGGGGGCTGGAATTCACCCCTCCACTTT.

This chain joins TRBV6-1 and TRBJ2-7; the match to TRBD2 covers 8 bases. The junction had 6 bases not matched to a gene; V was cut back by 9 bases and J by 2 bases. The CDR3 runs to 13 residues. The germline gives CDR1 MNHNS, CDR2 SASEGT. This CDR3 reads CASETSATYEQYF. The DNA of the CDR3 is TGTGCCAGTGAGACTAGCGCAACCTACGAGCAGTACTTC.

The chain uses TRBV11-1 and TRBJ2-7, with 8 bases matching TRBD1. Germline trimming cut 2 bases from V and 2 bases from J; bases unmatched to any gene: 2. This CDR3 has 14 residues. Germline CDR1 reads SGHAT; CDR2 reads FQDESV (reference sequence). DNA for the CDR3: TGTGCCAGCAGCTTACCGACAGGGGCCTACGAGCAGTACTTC. Its translation is CASSLPTGAYEQYF.

J is TRBJ1-2 and V is TRBV27; D unresolved. There are 15 residues in the CDR3. Deletions cut 0 bases from V and 4 bases from J, with 12 bases between. Per the germline V gene, CDR1 is MNHEY and CDR2 is SMNVEV (reference sequence). The CDR3, as DNA: TGTGCCAGCAGTTTATCGAGCGGGAGCTTCTATGGCTACACCTTC. It is translated as CASSLSSGSFYGYTF.

J is TRBJ1-2 and V is TRBV25-1; TRBD1 agrees at 8 bases. Trimming took 10 bases from V and 8 from J; bases not matched to a gene: 12. CDR1 and CDR2 (germline): MGHDK, SYGVNS. The CDR3 sequence is 13 residues long. CDR3 protein: CATQTGTGGGYTF. The DNA for the CDR3 is TGTGCCACCCAAACCGGGACAGGCGGAGGCTACACCTTC.

The chain couples TRBV10-2 to TRBJ1-2; D possibly corresponds to TRBD1 (5 bases). The CDR3 runs to 12 residues. The V gene lost 4 bases and the J gene lost 4 bases, with 7 bases spanning the gap. Germline CDR1 is WSHSY and CDR2 is SAAADI. CDR3 in DNA: TGCGCCAGCAGTGCAGGGTTCTATGGCTACACCTTC. Translation: CASSAGFYGYTF.

The gene calls are TRBV2 and TRBJ2-1; 11 nucleotides align to TRBD2. The CDR3 contains 17 residues. Germline V CDR1 and CDR2: SNHLY, FYNNEI. V lost 1 base and J lost 3; bases outside the gene matches: 5. The chain's CDR3 is CASSEGSGGAFYNEQFF. DNA of the CDR3: TGTGCCAGCAGTGAAGGTAGCGGGGGGGCCTTCTACAATGAGCAGTTCTTC.

J is TRBJ2-1 and V is TRBV19; D possibly corresponds to TRBD2 (6 bases). Germline loops: CDR1 LNHDA, CDR2 SQIVND (reference sequence). The CDR3 is 15 residues long. V lost 5 bases to trimming and J lost 2 bases, with 13 bases between them. CDR3 amino acids: CASSSGRGTYNEQFF. The CDR3 nucleotides are TGTGCCAGTAGTTCTGGGCGGGGCACCTACAATGAGCAGTTCTTC.

The chain links TRBV6-1 to TRBJ2-7; 10 bases are a match to TRBD2. After removal of 5 bases from V and 4 bases from J, the junction contained 8 bases not matched to a gene. This CDR3 is built from 15 residues. Germline CDR1 reads MNHNS; CDR2 reads SASEGT. The DNA for the CDR3 is TGTGCCAGCAGTAATCTAGCGGGAGCGCCTTACGAGCAGTACTTC. Translated: CASSNLAGAPYEQYF.

V gene TRBV5-6 combines with J gene TRBJ2-3; 10 bases fit TRBD2. V shed 1 base, J shed 1 base, and the junction held 3 bases outside the gene matches. CDR1 and CDR2 (germline): SGHDT, YYEEEE. The CDR3 extends over 16 amino acids. DNA for the CDR3: TGTGCCAGCAGCTTGCCAGCGGGGGGGGGCACAGATACGCAGTATTTT. This sequence encodes CASSLPAGGGTDTQYF.

The CDR3 sequence: CASRLEPGLAAYEQYF. The CDR3 bases are TGTGCCAGCAGACTCGAACCGGGACTAGCGGCCTACGAGCAGTACTTC. V and J are TRBV27 and TRBJ2-7; TRBD2 agrees at 11 bases. The CDR3 has 16 amino acids. V lost 6 bases and J lost 2; bases outside the gene matches: 9. CDR1 is MNHEY, CDR2 SMNVEV, per germline (reference sequence).

The CDR3 loop reads CASSDPITSGGTDTQYF. For the CDR3, the DNA is TGTGCCAGCAGCGACCCAATAACTAGCGGGGGAACAGATACGCAGTATTTT. This chain uses TRBV2 with TRBJ2-3, with 11 bases fitting TRBD2. Germline CDR1 reads SNHLY; CDR2 reads FYNNEI. J gave up 3 bases and V 6 bases, and 11 bases lay outside the gene matches. The CDR3 sequence is 17 residues long.

This clone was detected only once. The chain uses TRBV11-2 and TRBJ1-2, with 8 positions matching TRBD1. V lost 4 bases to trimming and J lost 4 bases; unmatched junction nucleotides: 8. This CDR3 has 15 residues. The germline V gene has CDR1 SGHAT and CDR2 FQNNGV. The CDR3 nucleotides read TGTGCCAGCAGCTCCATCAGGACAGGGCGCTATGGCTACACCTTC. It specifies CASSSIRTGRYGYTF. The full variable domain, its missing parts supplied by reference TRBV11-2 and TRBJ1-2, is EAGVAQSPRYKIIEKRQSVAFWCNPISGHATLYWYQQILGQGPKLLIQFQNNGVVDDSQLPKDRFSAERLKGVDSTLKIQPAKLEDSAVYLCASSSIRTGRYGYTFGSGTRLTVV.

CDR3 region: CASSFGGGYYNEQFF. For the CDR3, the DNA is TGTGCCAGCAGCTTCGGGGGGGGCTACTACAATGAGCAGTTCTTC. The V and J genes are TRBV7-2 and TRBJ2-1; 8 bases fit TRBD2. This CDR3 is 15 amino acids long. V was clipped by 3 bases and J by 3 bases; unmatched bases: 4. Germline CDR1 is SGHTA and CDR2 is FQGNSA.

This clone is a singleton in its sample. The chain has TRBV28 and TRBJ2-5, with 11 bases identical to TRBD1. V was clipped by 7 bases and J by 6 bases; unmatched bases: 4. CDR1 is MDHEN, CDR2 SYDVKM, per germline. The CDR3 covers 13 residues. Here the CDR3 reads CASMGQGGKTQYF. CDR3 bases: TGTGCCAGCATGGGACAGGGGGGAAAGACCCAGTACTTC.

The V call is TRBV28, the J call TRBJ2-7; D is unresolved. The germline V gene has CDR1 MDHEN and CDR2 SYDVKM. This CDR3 spans 12 amino acids. Trimming took 7 bases from V and 10 from J, leaving 17 bases between them. The DNA for the CDR3 is TGTGCCAGCACGTCGGTAGTGCTGCAACAGTACTTC. Protein sequence: CASTSVVLQQYF. Full variable domain (outside the CDR3, taken from reference TRBV28 and TRBJ2-7): DVKVTQSSRYLVKRTGEKVFLECVQDMDHENMFWYRQDPGLGLRLIYFSYDVKMKEKGDIPEGYSVSREKKERFSLILESASTNQTSMYLCASTSVVLQQYFGPGTRLTVT.

V is TRBV7-9 and J is TRBJ2-5; weak D call: TRBD2 (6 bases). V was cut by 1 base and J by 4 bases, with 7 bases left in between. This CDR3 comprises 13 residues. Germline V gene sequence: CDR1 SEHNR, CDR2 FQNEAQ (reference sequence). Here the CDR3 reads CASSLDGRETQYF. In nucleotides, the CDR3 is TGTGCCAGCAGCTTAGACGGGAGAGAGACCCAGTACTTC.

The rearrangement joins TRBV28 to TRBJ2-3; D uncertain. Trimming shortened V by 2 bases and J by 4 bases, and 7 bases separated the two germline ends. The CDR3 covers 13 residues. Germline-derived CDR1 and CDR2 are MDHEN and SYDVKM. The CDR3 spells CASSLQVPDTQYF. CDR3 sequence (DNA): TGTGCCAGCAGTTTACAGGTCCCAGATACGCAGTATTTT.

The V call is TRBV28, the J call TRBJ1-5; no clear D gene. The ends were cut back, 2 bases at V and 0 bases at J, with 11 bases in the middle. Germline CDR1 reads MDHEN; CDR2 reads SYDVKM. The CDR3 has 16 residues. In DNA, the CDR3 is TGTGCCAGCAGTTTAATACAGACATTTAGCAATCAGCCCCAGCATTTT. Amino acids: CASSLIQTFSNQPQHF. Combining the CDR3 with reference TRBV28 and TRBJ1-5 gives the whole variable domain DVKVTQSSRYLVKRTGEKVFLECVQDMDHENMFWYRQDPGLGLRLIYFSYDVKMKEKGDIPEGYSVSREKKERFSLILESASTNQTSMYLCASSLIQTFSNQPQHFGDGTRLSIL.

CDR3 coding DNA: TGTGCCAGCAGCTTAGACAGGTGGGGCAGTGCGATGAACACTGAAGCTTTCTTT. It translates to CASSLDRWGSAMNTEAFF. The genes are TRBV7-9 and TRBJ1-1, with D possibly being TRBD1 (5 bases). From germline, CDR1 is SEHNR and CDR2 FQNEAQ (reference sequence). Trimming removed 1 base at V and 0 bases at J, with 18 bases between. The length of the CDR3 is 18 residues.

The gene calls are TRBV4-2 and TRBJ1-2, with 8 bases lining up with TRBD1. This CDR3 contains 14 residues. V shed 1 base, J shed 5 bases, and the junction held 3 bases outside the gene matches. Germline loops: CDR1 LGHNA, CDR2 YNFKEQ. CDR3 in DNA: TGTGCCAGCAGCCAAGGGGACAGGCCATATGGCTACACCTTC. This sequence encodes CASSQGDRPYGYTF.

This clone was observed once. This sequence joins TRBV18 and TRBJ2-7; 11 bases are a match to TRBD2. This CDR3 is built from 14 residues. Germline-derived CDR1 and CDR2 are KGHSH and LQKENI. Unmatched junction bases numbered 3, after V lost 5 bases and J lost 3 bases. The CDR3 protein is CASSSGTSGYEQYF. The CDR3 DNA is TGTGCCAGCTCATCCGGGACTAGCGGCTACGAGCAGTACTTC.

This chain joins TRBV27 and TRBJ1-1; TRBD1 agrees at 10 bases. The J segment lost 11 bases and the V segment lost 6 bases, leaving 9 bases of the junction unmatched. CDR1 MNHEY and CDR2 SMNVEV come from the germline V gene (reference sequence). This CDR3 has 13 amino acids. The CDR3 region has the DNA TGTGCCAGCAGGCCGGGACAGGGGACGGGGGCTTTCTTT. This sequence encodes CASRPGQGTGAFF.

The rearrangement links TRBV7-8 to TRBJ1-4; D may be TRBD1 (5 bases). Germline V CDR1 and CDR2: SGHVS, FQNEAQ. CDR3 length: 16 residues. V was trimmed by 5 bases and J by 7 bases, leaving 20 bases between them. The DNA of the CDR3 is TGTGCCAGCAGCCTCGAGGAAGGACCCCAGGGTGAAAAACTGTTTTTT. Encoded protein: CASSLEEGPQGEKLFF.

This clone was observed a single time. The chain carries TRBV30 and TRBJ1-2; 9 bases are a match to TRBD1. Germline V gene sequence: CDR1 GTSNPN, CDR2 SVGIG (reference sequence). The length of the CDR3 is 15 residues. V was clipped by 0 bases and J by 8 bases; unmatched bases: 10. The CDR3 here is CAWSVGGTGSLGYTF. The CDR3, as DNA: TGTGCCTGGAGTGTTGGCGGGACAGGGAGCTTGGGCTACACCTTC.